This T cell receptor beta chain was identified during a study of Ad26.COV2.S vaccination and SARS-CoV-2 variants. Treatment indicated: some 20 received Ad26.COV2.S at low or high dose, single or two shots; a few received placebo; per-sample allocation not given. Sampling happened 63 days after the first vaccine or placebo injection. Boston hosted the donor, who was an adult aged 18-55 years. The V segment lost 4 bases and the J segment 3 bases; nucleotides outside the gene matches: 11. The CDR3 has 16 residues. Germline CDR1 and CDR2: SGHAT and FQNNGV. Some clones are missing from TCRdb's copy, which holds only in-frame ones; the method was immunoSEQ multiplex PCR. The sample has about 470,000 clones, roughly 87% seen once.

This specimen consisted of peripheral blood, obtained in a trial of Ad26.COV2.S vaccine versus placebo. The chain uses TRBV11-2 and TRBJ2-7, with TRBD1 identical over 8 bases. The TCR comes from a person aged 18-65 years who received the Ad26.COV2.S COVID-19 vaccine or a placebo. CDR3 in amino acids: CASSSRQGRGDYEQYF. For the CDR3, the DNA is TGTGCCAGCAGCTCGAGACAGGGGCGAGGGGACTACGAGCAGTACTTC.